This T cell receptor (beta chain) was sequenced for a study of control samples from healthy donors and cancer patients. This CDR3 has 11 amino acids. V dropped 4 bases and J dropped 10 bases, with 10 bases sitting between them. Germline assignment: CDR1 SGHAT and CDR2 FQNNGV. Sequencing used immunoSEQ multiplex PCR; TCRdb keeps in-frame clones, though not all of them. The profile shows around 80,000 clones, approximately 91% of them singletons. The TCR was taken from a woman aged 50 to 60 in good health. Source material: blood. The rearrangement uses TRBV11-2 and TRBJ1-1; possible D gene TRBD1, 6 bases. The CDR3 reads CASSSRRGAFF. In nucleotides, the CDR3 is TGTGCCAGCAGCTCCCGCAGGGGAGCTTTCTTT.